This TCR beta chain stems from a study of blood T cells in healthy people across ages. Study-wide background: Roughly one uniquely barcoded beta molecule per two T cells was captured. Study-wide results and caveats: As age increased, TCR beta diversity per million T cells fell in a roughly linear fashion.

Of note for this clonotype: As yet, its antigen is unknown.

Germline V lookup: CDR1 SGHRS, CDR2 YFSETQ. The CDR3 consists of 14 residues. Primed by a sample-barcoded 5' primer and a J-beta primer mix, a second PCR proceeded for 7 to 11 cycles. The template-switch adaptor, which had 12 random nucleotides, put a tag on each cDNA molecule. TCRdb reprocessed the 5' RACE reads with MiXCR, giving one entry per CDR3 protein. Counted here are around 990,000 distinct CDR3 sequences, around 25% occurring once; the ten biggest clones make up about 0.69%. This same sample was also part of a study on T cells of mothers and their children. As reported in that work: It was related mother-child pairs that showed slightly higher overlap than unrelated pairs, without reaching significance.

Sequenced input: blood. V usage is TRBV5-1 and J usage is TRBJ2-1; D gene unclear. The better agreement between TRBJ2-7 and the DNA end casts doubt on the J call. The clonotype comes from a girl aged 2-15 years in good health. The CDR3 DNA sequence: TGCGCCAGCAGCTCGACACTGAGCTCCTACGAGCAGTACTTC. Its protein product is CASSSTLSSYEQYF.